This TCR beta chain was profiled in a study of blood T cell repertoires in COVID-19. V shed 1 base and J shed 2 bases, with 3 bases lying between them. This CDR3 contains 12 residues. TCRdb's copy holds only in-frame clones and misses some; the assay was immunoSEQ multiplex PCR. The sample has some 240,000 clones, about 86% seen once; the top ten hold 2.5% to 3.5%. The clonotype was recovered from a woman aged 40 to 55 with acute COVID-19. The V gene is TRBV12-3 or TRBV12-4, the J gene TRBJ2-7, with D unclear. Sequenced sample: PBMCs or T cells enriched from blood (not recorded which). CDR3 region: CASSLDTYEQYF. Here the CDR3 DNA reads TGTGCCAGCAGTTTAGACACCTACGAGCAGTACTTC.